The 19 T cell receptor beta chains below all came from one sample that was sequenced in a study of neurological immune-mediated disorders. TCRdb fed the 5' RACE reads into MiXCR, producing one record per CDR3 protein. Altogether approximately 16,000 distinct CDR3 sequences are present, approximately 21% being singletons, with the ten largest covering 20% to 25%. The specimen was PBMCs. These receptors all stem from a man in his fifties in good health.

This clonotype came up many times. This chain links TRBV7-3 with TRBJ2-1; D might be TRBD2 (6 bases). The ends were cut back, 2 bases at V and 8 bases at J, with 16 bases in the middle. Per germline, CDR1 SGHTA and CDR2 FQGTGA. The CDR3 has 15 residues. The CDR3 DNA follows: TGTGCCAGCAGCTTAGTTGGGGGGAGTTTCGATGAGCAGTTCTTC. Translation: CASSLVGGSFDEQFF.

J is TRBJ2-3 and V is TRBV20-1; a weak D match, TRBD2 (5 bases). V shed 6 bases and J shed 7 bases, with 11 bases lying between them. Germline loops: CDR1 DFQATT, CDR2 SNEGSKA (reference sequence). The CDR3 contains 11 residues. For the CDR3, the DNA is TGCAGTGCGCCGGGATGGAATACGCAGTATTTT. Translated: CSAPGWNTQYF.

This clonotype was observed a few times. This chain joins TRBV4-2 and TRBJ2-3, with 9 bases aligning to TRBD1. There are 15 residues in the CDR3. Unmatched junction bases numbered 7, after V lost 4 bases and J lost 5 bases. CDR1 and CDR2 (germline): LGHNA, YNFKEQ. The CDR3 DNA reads TGTGCCAGCAGCCTAATGGACAGGGGAGGAGATACGCAGTATTTT. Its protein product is CASSLMDRGGDTQYF.

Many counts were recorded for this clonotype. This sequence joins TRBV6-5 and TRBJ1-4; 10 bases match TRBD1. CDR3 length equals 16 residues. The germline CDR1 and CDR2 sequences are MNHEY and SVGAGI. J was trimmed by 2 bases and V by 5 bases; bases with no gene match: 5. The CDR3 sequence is CASSPGTGVTNEKLFF. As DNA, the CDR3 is TGTGCCAGCAGTCCCGGGACAGGGGTTACTAATGAAAAACTGTTTTTT.

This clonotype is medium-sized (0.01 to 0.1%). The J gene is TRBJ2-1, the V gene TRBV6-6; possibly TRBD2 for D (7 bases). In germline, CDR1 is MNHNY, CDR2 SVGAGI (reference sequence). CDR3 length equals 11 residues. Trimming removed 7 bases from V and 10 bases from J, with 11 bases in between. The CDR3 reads CASTSGGEQFF. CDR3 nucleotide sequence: TGTGCCAGCACCTCGGGGGGCGAGCAGTTCTTC.

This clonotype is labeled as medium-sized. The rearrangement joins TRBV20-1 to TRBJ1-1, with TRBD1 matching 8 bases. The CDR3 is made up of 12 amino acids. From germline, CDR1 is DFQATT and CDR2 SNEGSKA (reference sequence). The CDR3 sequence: CRSGQGNTEAFF. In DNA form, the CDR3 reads TGCAGAAGTGGACAGGGGAACACTGAAGCTTTCTTT.

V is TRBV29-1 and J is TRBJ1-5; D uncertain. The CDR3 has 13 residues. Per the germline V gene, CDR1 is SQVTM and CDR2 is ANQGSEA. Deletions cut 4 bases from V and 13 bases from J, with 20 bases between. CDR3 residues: CSVGPGGNQHQHF. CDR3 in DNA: TGCAGCGTTGGACCGGGAGGAAATCAGCATCAGCATTTT.

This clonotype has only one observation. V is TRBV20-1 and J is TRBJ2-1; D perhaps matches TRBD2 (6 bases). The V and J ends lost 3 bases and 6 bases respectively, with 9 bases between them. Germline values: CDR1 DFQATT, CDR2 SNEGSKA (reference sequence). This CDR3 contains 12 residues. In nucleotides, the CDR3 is TGCAGTGCTAGCGGGAGTGGCAATGAGCAGTTCTTC. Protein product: CSASGSGNEQFF.

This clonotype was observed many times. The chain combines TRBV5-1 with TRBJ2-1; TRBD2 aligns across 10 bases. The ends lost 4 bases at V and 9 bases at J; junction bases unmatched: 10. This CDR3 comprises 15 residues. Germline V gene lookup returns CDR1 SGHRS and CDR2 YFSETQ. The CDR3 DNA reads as TGCGCCAGCAGCCTCGCTAGCGGGAGAGTCGGTGAGCAGTTCTTC. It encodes CASSLASGRVGEQFF. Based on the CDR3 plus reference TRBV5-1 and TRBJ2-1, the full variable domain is KAGVTQTPRYLIKTRGQQVTLSCSPISGHRSVSWYQQTPGQGLQFLFEYFSETQRNKGNFPGRFSGRQFSNSRSEMNVSTLELGDSALYLCASSLASGRVGEQFFGPGTRLTVL.

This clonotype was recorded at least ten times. CDR3 nucleotide sequence: TGTGCCAGTAGTATCGGTGGGGCTAGCAATCAGCCCCAGCATTTT. Protein sequence: CASSIGGASNQPQHF. The V and J genes are TRBV19 and TRBJ1-5, with D maybe TRBD1 (5 bases). Per germline, CDR1 LNHDA and CDR2 SQIVND (reference sequence). V was cut by 3 bases and J by 0 bases, with 9 bases left in between. The CDR3 is 15 amino acids.

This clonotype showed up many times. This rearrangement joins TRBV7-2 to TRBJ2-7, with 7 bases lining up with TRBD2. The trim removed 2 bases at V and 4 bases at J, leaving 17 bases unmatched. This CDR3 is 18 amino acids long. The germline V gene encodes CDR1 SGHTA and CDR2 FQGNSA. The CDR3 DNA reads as TGTGCCAGCAGCTTACCGCGGGGGAGGAGCGGGAATATATACGAGCAGTACTTC. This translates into CASSLPRGRSGNIYEQYF.

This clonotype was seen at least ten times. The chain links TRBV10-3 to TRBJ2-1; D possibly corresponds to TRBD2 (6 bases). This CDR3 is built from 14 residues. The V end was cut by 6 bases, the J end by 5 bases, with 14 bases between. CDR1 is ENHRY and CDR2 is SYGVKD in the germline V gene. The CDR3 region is CAIRPGWGDNEQFF. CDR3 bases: TGTGCCATCAGGCCGGGATGGGGGGACAATGAGCAGTTCTTC.

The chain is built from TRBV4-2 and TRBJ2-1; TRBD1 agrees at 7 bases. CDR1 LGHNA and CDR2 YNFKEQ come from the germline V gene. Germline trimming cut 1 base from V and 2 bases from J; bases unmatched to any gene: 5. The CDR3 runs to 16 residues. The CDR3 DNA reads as TGTGCCAGCAGCCAAGGGGGACAGATGACCTACAATGAGCAGTTCTTC. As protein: CASSQGGQMTYNEQFF.

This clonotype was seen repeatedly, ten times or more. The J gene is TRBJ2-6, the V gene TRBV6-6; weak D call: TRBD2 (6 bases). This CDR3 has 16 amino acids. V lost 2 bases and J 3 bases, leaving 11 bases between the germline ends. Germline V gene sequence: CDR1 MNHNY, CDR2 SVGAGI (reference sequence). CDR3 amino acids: CASSYGGEFGANVLTF. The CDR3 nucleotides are TGTGCCAGCAGTTACGGAGGGGAATTTGGGGCCAACGTCCTGACTTTC.

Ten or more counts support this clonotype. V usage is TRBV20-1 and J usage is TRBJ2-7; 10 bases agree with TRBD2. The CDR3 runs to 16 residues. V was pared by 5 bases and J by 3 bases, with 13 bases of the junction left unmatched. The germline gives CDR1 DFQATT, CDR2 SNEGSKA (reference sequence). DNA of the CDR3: TGCAGTGCTGGCCAGGGAAGCGGGAGGGCCGGCTACGAGCAGTACTTC. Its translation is CSAGQGSGRAGYEQYF.

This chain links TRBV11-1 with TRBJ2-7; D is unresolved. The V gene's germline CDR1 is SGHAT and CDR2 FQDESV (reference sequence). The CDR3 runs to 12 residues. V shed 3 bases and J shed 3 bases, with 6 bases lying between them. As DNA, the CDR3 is TGTGCCAGCAGCTTCGGAGACTACGAGCAGTACTTC. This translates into CASSFGDYEQYF.

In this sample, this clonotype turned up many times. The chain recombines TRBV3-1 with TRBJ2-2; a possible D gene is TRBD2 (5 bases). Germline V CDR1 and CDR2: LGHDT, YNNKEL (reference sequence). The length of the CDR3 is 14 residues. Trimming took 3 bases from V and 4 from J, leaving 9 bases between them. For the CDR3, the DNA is TGTGCCAGCAGCCATGTCCGGGGCACCGGGGAGCTGTTTTTT. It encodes CASSHVRGTGELFF.

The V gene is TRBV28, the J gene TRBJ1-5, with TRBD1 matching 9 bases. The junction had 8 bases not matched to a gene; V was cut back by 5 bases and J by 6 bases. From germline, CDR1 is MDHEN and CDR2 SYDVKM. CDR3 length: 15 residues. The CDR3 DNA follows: TGTGCCAGCAGTCCGCGGACAGGGGCTAGTCAGCCCCAGCATTTT. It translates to CASSPRTGASQPQHF. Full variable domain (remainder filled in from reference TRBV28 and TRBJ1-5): DVKVTQSSRYLVKRTGEKVFLECVQDMDHENMFWYRQDPGLGLRLIYFSYDVKMKEKGDIPEGYSVSREKKERFSLILESASTNQTSMYLCASSPRTGASQPQHFGDGTRLSIL.

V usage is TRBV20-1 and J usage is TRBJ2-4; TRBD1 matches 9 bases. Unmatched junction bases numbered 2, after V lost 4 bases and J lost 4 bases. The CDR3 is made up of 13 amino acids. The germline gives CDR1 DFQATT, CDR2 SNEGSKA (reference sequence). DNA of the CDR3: TGCAGTGCTAACAGGGGGCCAAAAAACATTCAGTACTTC. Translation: CSANRGPKNIQYF.